Below, 17 T cell receptor beta chains from the same sample are listed, as sequenced in a study of cytomegalovirus exposure and HLA in healthy donors. Primers for the PCR totalled 60 Vbeta and 13 Jbeta. The method was immunoSEQ multiplex PCR; TCRdb's version includes in-frame clones alone and lacks a portion of them. Found here are hundreds of thousands of clones, about 90% of them singletons; the top ten hold 2% to 3%. Sequencing used PBMCs. These receptors were collected from a woman aged 18-29 years in good health and CMV-seronegative.

The V and J genes are TRBV5-8 and TRBJ2-5; a possible D gene is TRBD2 (5 bases). Germline CDR1 and CDR2: SGHTS and YDEGEE. V was trimmed by 4 bases and J by 2 bases, leaving 9 bases between them. The length of the CDR3 is 13 residues. CDR3 protein: CASSTRAQETQYF. CDR3 in DNA: TGTGCCAGCAGCACTAGAGCACAAGAGACCCAGTACTTC.

This chain connects TRBV7-8 to TRBJ1-3; maybe TRBD1 (6 bases). This CDR3 region has 15 residues. Trimming removed 5 bases at V and 0 bases at J, with 11 bases between. CDR1 and CDR2 (germline): SGHVS, FQNEAQ. The CDR3 DNA reads as TGTGCCAGCAGCCCAGGACAGTACTCTGGAAACACCATATATTTT. Amino acid sequence: CASSPGQYSGNTIYF.

CDR3 amino acids: CASSPPAGGPSGELFF. Written as DNA, the CDR3 is TGTGCCAGCTCACCACCGGCGGGGGGGCCGTCCGGGGAGCTGTTTTTT. The J gene is TRBJ2-2, the V gene TRBV18; 9 positions agree with TRBD2. The germline gives CDR1 KGHSH, CDR2 LQKENI. V shed 0 bases and J 6 bases; nucleotides not matched to a gene: 5. The CDR3 has 16 residues.

The rearrangement joins TRBV5-6 to TRBJ2-7; a weak D match, TRBD1 (6 bases). The CDR3 has 13 amino acids. Trimming stripped 3 bases from V and 3 bases from J, with 10 bases between. CDR1 is SGHDT and CDR2 is YYEEEE in the germline V gene. The CDR3 DNA reads TGTGCCAGCAGCTCCTTCAGGGGCTACGAGCAGTACTTC. As protein: CASSSFRGYEQYF.

Of note for this clone: This specimen includes other DNA sequences encoding the same CDR3. The V gene is TRBV20-1, the J gene TRBJ1-1, with a tentative D call TRBD1 (5 bases). Trimming stripped 5 bases from V and 2 bases from J, with 6 bases between. The germline CDR1 and CDR2 sequences are DFQATT and SNEGSKA (reference sequence). The CDR3 totals 11 residues. The DNA of the CDR3 is TGCAGTGCTCAGGGCAACACTGAAGCTTTCTTT. It specifies CSAQGNTEAFF.

The rearrangement links TRBV5-1 to TRBJ2-1; 9 bases are shared with TRBD1. This CDR3 region has 13 residues. The trim removed 4 bases at V and 4 bases at J, leaving 0 bases unmatched. Germline V gene data show CDR1 as SGHRS and CDR2 as YFSETQ. CDR3 residues: CASSGTGYNEQFF. The CDR3 region has the DNA TGCGCCAGCAGCGGGACAGGGTACAATGAGCAGTTCTTC. Looking up the rest from reference TRBV5-1 and TRBJ2-1 gives the full variable domain: KAGVTQTPRYLIKTRGQQVTLSCSPISGHRSVSWYQQTPGQGLQFLFEYFSETQRNKGNFPGRFSGRQFSNSRSEMNVSTLELGDSALYLCASSGTGYNEQFFGPGTRLTVL.

This chain links TRBV6-5 with TRBJ2-7; 10 bases map to TRBD1. Losses at the gene ends were 5 bases for V and 3 bases for J; bases not matched to a gene: 7. Germline-derived CDR1 and CDR2 are MNHEY and SVGAGI. This CDR3 has 15 amino acids. CDR3 protein: CASSVRDRGHYEQYF. The DNA of the CDR3 is TGTGCCAGCAGTGTCCGGGACAGGGGTCACTACGAGCAGTACTTC.

V usage is TRBV19 and J usage is TRBJ1-1; no firm D call. Per germline, CDR1 LNHDA and CDR2 SQIVND (reference sequence). Trimming took off 4 bases at V and 4 bases at J, with 13 bases between the two ends. This CDR3 region has 14 residues. This CDR3 reads CASSKGLEGTEAFF. CDR3 nucleotide sequence: TGTGCCAGTAGTAAGGGTCTTGAGGGCACTGAAGCTTTCTTT.

This chain joins TRBV23-1 and TRBJ1-1; the match to TRBD1 covers 11 bases. TRBV23-1 is treated as an ORF (open reading frame) with a function not yet certain. V was pared by 3 bases and J by 3 bases, with 3 bases of the junction left unmatched. There are 15 residues in the CDR3. The CDR3 reads CASSHRDRGYTEAFF. For the CDR3, the DNA is TGCGCCAGCAGTCATCGGGACAGGGGGTACACTGAAGCTTTCTTT.

The rearrangement joins TRBV6-5 to TRBJ2-5; TRBD1 is a possible D gene (6 bases). The DNA end lines up better with TRBJ2-7; the J call may be wrong. The germline V gene encodes CDR1 MNHEY and CDR2 SVGAGI. The CDR3 sequence is 16 residues long. CDR3: CASSYSNRAAYYEQYF. In DNA, the CDR3 is TGTGCCAGCAGTTACTCGAACAGGGCCGCCTACTACGAGCAGTACTTC.

CDR3 region: CASSAREGLIGTEAFF. As DNA, the CDR3 is TGTGCCAGCAGCGCCCGGGAAGGTCTTATAGGTACTGAAGCTTTCTTT. The rearrangement uses TRBV11-2 and TRBJ1-1; no firm D call. The CDR3 contains 16 residues. Germline V CDR1 and CDR2: SGHAT, FQNNGV. The V gene lost 5 bases and the J gene lost 5 bases, with 21 bases spanning the gap.

There are a few counts of this clone. The chain couples TRBV5-8 to TRBJ1-6; D remains unclear. The CDR3 is made up of 17 amino acids. V gave up 6 bases and J gave up 6 bases, with 22 bases separating them. Germline CDR1 and CDR2: SGHTS and YDEGEE. CDR3 sequence reads: CASTLRMGKGSNSPLHF. As DNA, the CDR3 is TGTGCCAGCACCCTTCGGATGGGCAAAGGGAGTAATTCACCCCTCCACTTT.

The J gene is TRBJ1-5, the V gene TRBV4-1, with D uncertain. Germline values: CDR1 MGHRA, CDR2 YSYEKL. V gave up 1 base and J gave up 5 bases, with 15 bases separating them. CDR3 length: 16 amino acids. The CDR3 protein is CASSQVGRSGHQPQHF. CDR3 bases: TGCGCCAGCAGCCAAGTCGGCAGGAGCGGACATCAGCCCCAGCATTTT.

This clone was detected a few times. V and J are TRBV10-1 and TRBJ2-1; TRBD1 matches 7 bases. From germline, CDR1 is WNHNN and CDR2 SYGVQD (reference sequence). This CDR3 comprises 15 residues. The junction had 13 bases not matched to a gene; V was cut back by 6 bases and J by 8 bases. CDR3 in DNA: TGCGCCAGCAGCGACATTGCACAGGGGAGCGATGAGCAGTTCTTC. It translates to CASSDIAQGSDEQFF.

This clone was observed a handful of times. V usage is TRBV5-1 and J usage is TRBJ2-7, with D tentatively TRBD2 (6 bases). Germline CDR1 is SGHRS and CDR2 is YFSETQ. Trimming took off 1 base at V and 4 bases at J, with 18 bases between the two ends. The CDR3 totals 16 residues. The CDR3: CASSLMPGTPRYEQYF. DNA of the CDR3: TGCGCCAGCAGCTTGATGCCTGGGACTCCGAGGTACGAGCAGTACTTC. Together with reference TRBV5-1 and TRBJ2-7, the CDR3 gives the full variable domain: KAGVTQTPRYLIKTRGQQVTLSCSPISGHRSVSWYQQTPGQGLQFLFEYFSETQRNKGNFPGRFSGRQFSNSRSEMNVSTLELGDSALYLCASSLMPGTPRYEQYFGPGTRLTVT.

The chain has TRBV5-1 and TRBJ1-1; D unresolved. This CDR3 is built from 14 residues. The germline V gene has CDR1 SGHRS and CDR2 YFSETQ. V lost 1 base to trimming and J lost 1 base, with 8 bases between them. DNA of the CDR3: TGCGCCAGCAGCTTGTCGGGTCGGAACACTGAAGCTTTCTTT. Translation gives CASSLSGRNTEAFF.

The genes are TRBV29-1 and TRBJ2-4; tentative D call: TRBD2 (6 bases). Trimming removed 4 bases at V and 7 bases at J, with 11 bases between. This CDR3 is built from 12 residues. The germline V gene encodes CDR1 SQVTM and CDR2 ANQGSEA. CDR3 protein: CSVVSGRNIQYF. The CDR3, as DNA: TGCAGCGTTGTGTCGGGGAGGAACATTCAGTACTTC.